These T cell receptor beta chains were read from a single sample in a study of breast tumors, draining lymph nodes, adjacent tissues. A single record per CDR3 protein comes from TCRdb applying MiXCR to the multiplex PCR reads. The top ten hold roughly 3.5% of the sample, which has some 130,000 distinct CDR3 sequences, approximately 20% seen once. The sequenced sample was axillary lymph node tissue. The receptors originated from a female donor with breast cancer. Some clones in this sample may be carry-over from other donors' samples. The CDR3 runs from the conserved cysteine through the conserved F or W. A D gene is named only where the DNA matches it firmly. Some rows mark clone size as missing; the rest say once, few, many or name a class of expanded clone.

d_call	clone_size	v_call	j_call	cdr3_aa	cdr3_nt
TRBD1	many	TRBV29-1	TRBJ2-1	CSAVTGAINEQFF	TGCAGCGCCGTGACAGGGGCAATTAATGAGCAGTTCTTC
-	many	TRBV9	TRBJ2-3	CASSDGTVSTDTQYF	TGTGCCAGCAGCGATGGGACGGTTAGCACAGATACGCAGTATTTT
TRBD1	many	TRBV20-1	TRBJ1-2	CSAYSTGVGYTF	TGCAGTGCTTATTCGACAGGGGTCGGCTACACCTTC
TRBD1	many	TRBV27	TRBJ2-2	CASSWDRENTGELFF	TGTGCCAGCAGTTGGGACAGGGAAAACACCGGGGAGCTGTTTTTT
TRBD1	many	TRBV5-8	TRBJ2-3	CASSPSSGQGFGDTQYF	TGTGCCAGCAGCCCAAGCTCTGGACAGGGCTTTGGAGATACGCAGTATTTT
-	-	TRBV9	TRBJ2-1	CVSSVSGQGGDEQFF	TGTGTCAGCAGCGTGAGCGGGCAAGGGGGTGATGAGCAGTTCTTC
-	many	TRBV19	TRBJ1-6	CASSWGTWNSPSPLHF	TGTGCCAGTTCTTGGGGAACATGGAACTCCCCTTCACCCCTCCACTTT
TRBD1	few	TRBV20-1	TRBJ2-5	CGARDSGQGMETQYF	TGCGGTGCTAGAGATAGCGGACAGGGTATGGAGACCCAGTACTTC
-	-	TRBV19	TRBJ2-2	CASRSGAGELFF	TGTGCCAGTAGGTCAGGTGCCGGGGAGCTGTTTTTT
TRBD1	few	TRBV4-1	TRBJ1-1	CASSPGQRNPEAFF	TGCGCCAGCAGCCCGGGACAGAGGAATCCTGAAGCTTTCTTT
-	many	TRBV6-4	TRBJ2-1	CASGVGNEQFF	TGTGCCAGCGGGGTAGGGAATGAGCAGTTCTTC
-	-	TRBV5-1	TRBJ1-4	CASGLAPLGATNEKLFF	TGCGCCAGCGGCTTGGCTCCCCTCGGGGCAACTAATGAAAAACTGTTTTTT
-	few	TRBV7-9	TRBJ2-6	CASSSRGRQESGANVLTF	TGTGCCAGCAGCTCGAGGGGGAGGCAGGAATCTGGGGCCAACGTCCTGACTTTC
TRBD2	many	TRBV4-1	TRBJ2-7	CASRSSGGEGEQYF	TGCGCCAGCAGGTCTTCGGGGGGGGAAGGGGAGCAGTACTTC
TRBD2	many	TRBV6-5	TRBJ2-7	CASYSWASGTYEQYF	TGTGCCAGCTACTCCTGGGCTAGCGGAACCTACGAGCAGTACTTC